What follows describes a single T cell receptor (beta chain). This entry is derived from a study of blood T cell repertoires in COVID-19. Across the study: Sites across the United States, Italy and Spain contributed samples from acute and convalescent COVID-19.

In the original workflow: Reference gene primer amplification gave estimated nucleated cell counts. Method: immunoSEQ multiplex PCR; TCRdb's copy keeps in-frame clones and lacks some. Clonal size and the V and J genes are those of that table, whereas D and trimming came from the DNA. Among hundreds of thousands of clones listed, 75% to 90% were seen once. CDR1 and CDR2 from the germline V gene are SGDLS and YYNGEE. CDR3 length: 16 amino acids. V lost 4 bases, J lost 4 bases, and 20 bases lay in between. This sequence originates from a young woman with active or convalescent COVID-19. The sample consisted of peripheral blood. V and J are TRBV9 and TRBJ1-1; the D gene is possibly TRBD1 (6 bases). CDR3 DNA sequence: TGTGCCAGCAGCCCCCCGGGGGGGCCGGAAATCACTGAAGCTTTCTTT. Its translation is CASSPPGGPEITEAFF. Together with reference TRBV9 and TRBJ1-1, the CDR3 gives the full variable domain: DSGVTQTPKHLITATGQRVTLRCSPRSGDLSVYWYQQSLDQGLQFLIQYYNGEERAKGNILERFSAQQFPDLHSELNLSSLELGDSALYFCASSPPGGPEITEAFFGQGTRLTVV.